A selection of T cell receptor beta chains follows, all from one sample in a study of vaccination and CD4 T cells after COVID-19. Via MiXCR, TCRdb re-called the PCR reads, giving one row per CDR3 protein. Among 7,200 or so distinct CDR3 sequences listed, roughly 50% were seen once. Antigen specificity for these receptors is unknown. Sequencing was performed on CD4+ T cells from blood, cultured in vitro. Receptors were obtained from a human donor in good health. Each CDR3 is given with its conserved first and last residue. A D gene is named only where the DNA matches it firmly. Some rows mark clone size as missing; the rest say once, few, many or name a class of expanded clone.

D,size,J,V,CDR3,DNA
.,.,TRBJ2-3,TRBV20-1,CSARDRAGGVTDTQYF,TGCAGTGCTAGAGATCGCGCCGGGGGTGTCACAGATACGCAGTATTTT
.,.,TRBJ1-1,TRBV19,CASSMSATNTEAFF,TGTGCCAGTAGTATGAGTGCCACAAACACTGAAGCTTTCTTT
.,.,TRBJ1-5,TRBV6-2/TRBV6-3,CASSSQGTYNQPQHF,TGTGCCAGCAGTTCCCAAGGGACTTACAATCAGCCCCAGCATTTT
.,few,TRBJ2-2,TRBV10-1,CASSTQGLPNPELFF,TGCGCCAGCAGTACACAGGGACTCCCAAATCCGGAGCTGTTTTTT
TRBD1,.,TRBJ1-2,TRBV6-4,CASSREQGARYGYTF,TGTGCCAGCAGTCGCGAACAGGGGGCGCGTTATGGCTACACCTTC
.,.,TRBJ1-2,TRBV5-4,CASSLDLAGYTF,TGTGCCAGCAGCCTGGACCTGGCTGGCTACACCTTC
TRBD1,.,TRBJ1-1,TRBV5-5,CASSSEWDSLNTEAFF,TGTGCCAGCAGCTCCGAGTGGGACAGTCTGAACACTGAAGCTTTCTTT
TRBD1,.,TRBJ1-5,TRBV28,CASSLYQGAGQPQHF,TGTGCCAGCAGTTTATACCAGGGGGCGGGTCAGCCCCAGCATTTT
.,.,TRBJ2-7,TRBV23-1,CASSQGLQGAYEQYF,TGCGCCAGCAGTCAAGGCTTACAGGGTGCCTACGAGCAGTACTTC
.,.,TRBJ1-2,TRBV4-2,CASSQVSTNYGYTF,TGTGCCAGCAGCCAAGTGTCCACTAACTATGGCTACACCTTC
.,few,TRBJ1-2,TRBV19,CASSGTPYGYTF,TGTGCCAGTTCAGGGACACCCTATGGCTACACCTTC
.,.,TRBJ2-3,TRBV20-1,CSAREGAHTQYF,TGCAGTGCGAGGGAGGGGGCGCATACGCAGTATTTT
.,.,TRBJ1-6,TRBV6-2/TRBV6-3,CASSYDSGGSYNSPLHF,TGTGCCAGCAGTTACGATTCCGGGGGATCCTATAATTCACCCCTCCACTTT
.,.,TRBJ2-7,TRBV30,CAWSVGGTGYEQYF,TGTGCCTGGAGTGTTGGGGGGACCGGCTACGAGCAGTACTTC
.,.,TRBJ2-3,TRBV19,CASSNGKGSDTQYF,TGTGCCAGTAGTAATGGTAAGGGTTCAGATACGCAGTATTTT
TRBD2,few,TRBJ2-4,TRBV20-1,CSARDNSGRGIQYF,TGCAGTGCTAGAGATAATAGCGGGAGGGGCATTCAGTACTTC
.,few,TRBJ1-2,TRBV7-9,CASSQGMTGYTF,TGTGCCAGCAGTCAGGGGATGACAGGCTACACCTTC
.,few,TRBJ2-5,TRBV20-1,CSANPEGGETQYF,TGCAGTGCAAACCCGGAGGGGGGAGAGACCCAGTACTTC
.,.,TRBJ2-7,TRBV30,CAWTGSSGQYF,TGTGCCTGGACGGGTAGTTCTGGGCAGTACTTC
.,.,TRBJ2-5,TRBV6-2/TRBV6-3,CASSYGHRRKLGNQETQYF,TGTGCCAGCAGTTACGGTCACCGCAGGAAGTTAGGAAACCAAGAGACCCAGTACTTC
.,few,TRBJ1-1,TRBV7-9,CASGVRGEAFF,TGTGCCAGCGGTGTAAGGGGTGAAGCTTTCTTT
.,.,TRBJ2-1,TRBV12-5,CASGPRGNNEQFF,TGTGCTAGTGGGCCGCGGGGAAACAATGAGCAGTTCTTC
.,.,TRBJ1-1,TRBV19,CASSTHSKNTEAFF,TGTGCCAGTAGTACGCACAGCAAAAACACTGAAGCTTTCTTT
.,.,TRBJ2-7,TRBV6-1,CASKIRQGGEQYF,TGTGCCAGCAAGATCAGACAGGGAGGCGAGCAGTACTTC
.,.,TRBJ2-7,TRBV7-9,CASSISRGEQYF,TGTGCCAGCAGCATCTCGCGAGGGGAGCAGTACTTC
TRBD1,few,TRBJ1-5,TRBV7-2,CASSTQGGQPQHF,TGTGCCAGCAGCACTCAGGGGGGACAGCCCCAGCATTTT
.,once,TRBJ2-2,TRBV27,CASRESPMRSGELFF,TGTGCCAGCAGGGAAAGCCCTATGAGAAGCGGGGAGCTGTTTTTT
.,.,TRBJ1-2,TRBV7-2,CASGSDTVNYGYTF,TGTGCCAGCGGCTCAGACACCGTTAACTATGGCTACACCTTC
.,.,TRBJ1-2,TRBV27,CASSRPGELGYTF,TGTGCCAGCAGCCGTCCGGGGGAGTTGGGCTACACCTTC
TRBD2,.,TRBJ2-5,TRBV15,CATRESGGLQETQYF,TGTGCCACCAGGGAAAGCGGGGGCCTTCAAGAGACCCAGTACTTC
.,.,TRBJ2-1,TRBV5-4,CASSTSNEQFF,TGTGCCAGCAGCACCTCTAATGAGCAGTTCTTC
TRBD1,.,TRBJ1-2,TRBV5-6,CASSLGQGAQVRGYTF,TGTGCCAGCAGCTTGGGTCAGGGGGCGCAAGTTCGGGGCTACACCTTC
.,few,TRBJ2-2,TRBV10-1,CASSEIGGGRRELFF,TGCGCCAGCAGTGAGATCGGGGGCGGGCGCCGGGAGCTGTTTTTT
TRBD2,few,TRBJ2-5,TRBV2,CASRSGTSGSETQYF,TGTGCCAGCAGATCGGGGACTAGCGGGTCTGAGACCCAGTACTTC
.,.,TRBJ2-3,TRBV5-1,CASSLDSGNADTQYF,TGCGCCAGCAGCTTGGATAGCGGTAATGCAGATACGCAGTATTTT
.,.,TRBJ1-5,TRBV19,CASIRSGRDNQPQHF,TGTGCCAGTATCAGGTCGGGGAGGGACAATCAGCCCCAGCATTTT
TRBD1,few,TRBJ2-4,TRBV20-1,CSAPTGVAKNIQYF,TGCAGTGCTCCGACAGGGGTAGCCAAAAACATTCAGTACTTC
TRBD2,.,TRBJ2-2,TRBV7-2,CASSLGPGLNTGELFF,TGTGCCAGCAGCTTAGGTCCGGGACTAAACACCGGGGAGCTGTTTTTT
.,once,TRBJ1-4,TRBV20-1,CRIDSNEKLFF,TGCAGGATAGACAGTAATGAAAAACTGTTTTTT
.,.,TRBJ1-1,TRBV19,CASSIIPRGKRTKMNTEAFF,TGTGCCAGTAGTATAATCCCCCGGGGTAAACGGACGAAGATGAACACTGAAGCTTTCTTT
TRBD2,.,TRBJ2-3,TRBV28,CASSSPSRTSPRSTDTQYF,TGTGCCAGCAGTTCCCCCTCCCGGACTAGCCCGCGAAGCACAGATACGCAGTATTTT
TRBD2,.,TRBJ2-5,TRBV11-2,CASSLLKRGLGGETQYF,TGTGCCAGCAGCCTCCTCAAACGGGGACTAGGCGGCGAGACCCAGTACTTC
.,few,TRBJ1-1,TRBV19,CASSMLENTEAFF,TGTGCCAGTAGTATGCTGGAGAACACTGAAGCTTTCTTT
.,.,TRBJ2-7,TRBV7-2,CASSLVLNPTYEQYF,TGTGCCAGCAGCTTAGTTCTCAACCCGACCTACGAGCAGTACTTC
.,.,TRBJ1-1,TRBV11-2,CASSLEGGGTEAFF,TGTGCCAGCAGCTTAGAAGGCGGGGGTACCGAAGCTTTCTTT
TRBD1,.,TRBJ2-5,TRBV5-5,CASSLGPGTGPETQYF,TGTGCCAGCAGCTTGGGCCCCGGGACAGGGCCAGAGACCCAGTACTTC